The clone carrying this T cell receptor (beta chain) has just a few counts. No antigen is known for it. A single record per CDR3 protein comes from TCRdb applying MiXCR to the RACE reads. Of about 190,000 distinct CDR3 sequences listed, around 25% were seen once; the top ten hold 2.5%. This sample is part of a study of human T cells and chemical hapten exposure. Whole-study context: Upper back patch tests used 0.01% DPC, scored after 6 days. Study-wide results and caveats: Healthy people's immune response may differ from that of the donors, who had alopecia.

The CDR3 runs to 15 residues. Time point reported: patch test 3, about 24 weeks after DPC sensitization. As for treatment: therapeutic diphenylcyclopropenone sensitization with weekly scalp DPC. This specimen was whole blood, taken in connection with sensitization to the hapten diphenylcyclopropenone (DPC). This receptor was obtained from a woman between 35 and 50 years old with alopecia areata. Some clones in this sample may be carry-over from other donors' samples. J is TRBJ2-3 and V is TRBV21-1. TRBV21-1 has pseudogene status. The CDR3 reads CASSKWTGSTDTQYF. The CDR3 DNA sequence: TGTGCCAGCAGCAAGTGGACGGGCAGCACAGATACGCAGTATTTT.